Listed below are T cell receptor beta chains from one sample, sequenced in a study of CD8+ T cells in alopecia areata. TCRdb's table, derived via immunoSEQ multiplex PCR, lists solely in-frame clones and lacks some. Here the sample spans 80,000 or so clones, approximately 70% being singletons. Sample: CD8+ T cells sorted from blood, taken at week 24, from a patient treated with tofacitinib. These receptor sequences come from a human donor with alopecia areata. CDR3s leave out the opening cysteine and the closing phenylalanine or tryptophan. Each record gives: CDR3 length, V gene, clone size, CDR3 protein. The size field is filled for only some rows; it gives once, few, many or a size class.

11 | TRBV29-1 | - | SVDAPPLETQY
11 | TRBV6-5 | - | AIDRESTDTQY
10 | TRBV12-5 | - | ASGSEDQPQH
12 | TRBV7-8 | - | ASSYAGPNQPQH
12 | TRBV4-3 | once | ASSQDSTGETQY
17 | TRBV7-9 | - | ASSLAGTVLRSSYNEQF
15 | TRBV4-3 | - | ASSQETWGMGTGELF
12 | TRBV6-5 | - | ASSPTGTNEKLF
12 | TRBV5-1 | - | ASSGGQGYAEAF
13 | TRBV9 | - | ASSVDGRDGTEAF
12 | TRBV2 | - | ASTRGGSYNEQF
13 | TRBV5-1 | once | ASSFGQSSSYEQY
11 | TRBV9 | - | ASSASAVLEQF
12 | TRBV7-6 | - | ASSRTQGTGEQF
12 | TRBV28 | - | ASSSRTATYEQY
14 | TRBV4-1 | - | ASSQDARGSGNTIY
10 | TRBV7-9 | many | ASSLSDTEAF
13 | TRBV29-1 | - | SVEVRDTGGNEQY
12 | TRBV6-5 | - | ASSPGYANTEAF
16 | TRBV7-9 | - | ASSLVVVPASGSHEQF
12 | TRBV13 | - | ASSSIGTSHEQY
15 | TRBV4-3 | - | ASSQRGGGRLQETQY
13 | TRBV28 | once | ASRTVGSLKETQY
11 | TRBV5-6 | - | ASSFGSPDTQY
15 | TRBV7-7 | - | ASSPYPPTAGANVLT
14 | TRBV7-2 | - | ASSLVPAGAVNEQF
9 | TRBV29-1 | once | SVDGGHEQF
14 | TRBV4-1 | - | ASSHKQVGQDYGYT
16 | TRBV27 | - | ASSEPRLAGGSTDTQY
11 | TRBV10-3 | few | AISDPGQAGYT
13 | TRBV29-1 | - | IPRGGGPTNEKLF
13 | TRBV9 | - | ASSVDGQGAYEQY
10 | TRBV27 | - | ASSGWNQPQH
12 | TRBV4-1 | - | ASSQEGDRSPLH
12 | TRBV7-3 | once | ASSLTPQLGELF
11 | TRBV6-5 | few | ASGRGPGTEAF
14 | TRBV9 | - | ASSVASHGYDQPQH
9 | TRBV6-5 | - | ASGIDYGYT
15 | TRBV5-1 | - | ASSSRTFTLAKNIQY
15 | TRBV14 | - | ASSQVLGQGLNTEAF
10 | TRBV29-1 | - | SVRTGDYGYT
12 | TRBV7-6 | few | ASSQYRGNYEQY
11 | TRBV7-6 | few | ASSVQENTEAF
17 | TRBV5-1 | few | ASSSEEGQGASGANVLT
10 | TRBV2 | - | ASSRWYHEQY